This T cell receptor beta chain was sequenced in a study of blood T cell repertoires in COVID-19. Study at large: The United States, Italy and Spain were the sources of the acute and convalescent COVID-19 samples. PBMCs, B-cell-depleted T cells, or T cells were the source of the cDNA or gDNA that made up the material.

The V and J ends lost 0 bases and 6 bases respectively, with 6 bases between them. CDR3 length equals 13 residues. Germline loops: CDR1 LNHDA, CDR2 SQIVND (reference sequence). As processed by the authors: Counts of nucleated cells, estimated from reference gene primer amplification, were obtained. Data came from immunoSEQ multiplex PCR; TCRdb stores just in-frame clones and leaves some out. That table supplies the V and J calls and clone size; D and trimming were determined from the DNA. The sample has about 96,000 clones, roughly 80% seen once. Sequencing input: peripheral blood. This receptor was obtained from a woman aged 55 to 70 with acute or convalescent COVID-19. This rearrangement joins TRBV19 to TRBJ1-5, with D unresolved. The CDR3 region is CASSIDPIQPQHF. Written as DNA, the CDR3 is TGTGCCAGTAGTATAGATCCAATTCAGCCCCAGCATTTT.